The clone carrying this T cell receptor beta chain was found once. Its specificity is not known. This CDR3 comprises 12 residues. Germline assignment: CDR1 SQVTM and CDR2 ANQGSEA. Between the trimmed V and J ends, which lost 1 base and 0 bases, there was a span of 4 bases. Method: immunoSEQ multiplex PCR; TCRdb's copy keeps in-frame clones and lacks some. The repertoire has around 110,000 clones, 93% of them found once; the top ten carry 1.2%. The sample originates from a study of graft-versus-host responses after intestinal transplantation. The rearrangement uses TRBV29-1 and TRBJ2-7; D not certain. The sample was unstimulated CD8+ T cells sorted from spleen or lymph node cells, taken before transplant. This TCR derives from a human donor who was the organ donor for an intestinal transplant. DNA for the CDR3: TGCAGCGTTGAAGGGAGCTCCTACGAGCAGTACTTC. Encoded protein: CSVEGSSYEQYF.